Sequencing of this T cell receptor (beta chain) was carried out in a study of shared clonotypes between healthy human individuals. Profiling relied on immunoSEQ multiplex PCR, and the TCRdb table lists in-frame clones only, not all of them. The data contain roughly 1.5 million clones, around 98% of them singletons. Germline assignment: CDR1 SGHVS and CDR2 FQNEAQ. The CDR3 is made up of 16 amino acids. The J segment lost 4 bases and the V segment lost 5 bases, leaving 10 bases of the junction unmatched. This chain links TRBV7-8 with TRBJ1-3; TRBD1 matches at 8 bases. The origin of this receptor is a man younger than 40 in good health. Material for sequencing was naive CD4+ T cells sorted from blood. The subset is: CD45RA+ positively selected. The CDR3 here is CASSAPRQGTGNTIYF. The CDR3 DNA reads TGTGCCAGCAGCGCGCCCAGACAGGGGACGGGAAACACCATATATTTT.